This T cell receptor beta chain appears in the sequencing data of a study of blood T cell repertoires in COVID-19. Study overall: The study drew acute and convalescent COVID-19 samples from the United States, Italy and Spain.

The germline V gene encodes CDR1 SGHRS and CDR2 YFSETQ. Trimming shortened V by 0 bases and J by 1 base, and 16 bases separated the two germline ends. This CDR3 comprises 17 residues. TCRdb keeps only in-frame clones here, not all; method: immunoSEQ multiplex PCR. The sample yields about 310,000 clones, about nine tenths seen once. The rearrangement links TRBV5-1 to TRBJ2-5; no definite D call. Material for sequencing was peripheral blood. The TCR sequence derives from a man aged 45 to 65 with active or convalescent COVID-19. The CDR3 DNA reads as TGCGCCAGCAGCTTGGGAACAGCCTACTTCATCCAAGAGACCCAGTACTTC. Translated: CASSLGTAYFIQETQYF.